Listed below are T cell receptor beta chains from one sample, sequenced in a study of cytomegalovirus exposure and HLA in healthy donors. Profiled with immunoSEQ multiplex PCR; TCRdb holds only in-frame clones, not every one. Here the sample spans more than 150,000 clones, around 81% being singletons. Sequencing was done on a sample of PBMCs. The receptors derive from a woman under 30 in good health and CMV-seropositive. The CDR3 runs from the conserved cysteine through the conserved F or W. The D gene is left open where the match is weak. Rows may omit the clone size; those that give it use once, few, many or a size class.

TRBJ2-3	TRBV7-6	TRBD1	.	CASSKQGAQADTQYF	TGTGCCAGCAGCAAACAGGGGGCACAGGCAGATACGCAGTATTTT
TRBJ2-5	TRBV6-1	TRBD2	few	CASTRAGLAGETQYF	TGTGCCAGCACCAGGGCGGGACTAGCCGGAGAGACCCAGTACTTC
TRBJ1-2	TRBV19	TRBD1	.	CASRPQGTGFSYGYTF	TGTGCCAGTAGGCCCCAGGGGACAGGGTTTTCCTATGGCTACACCTTC
TRBJ2-3	TRBV7-2	TRBD2	.	CASSTGLAYKGDTQYF	TGTGCCAGCAGCACCGGACTAGCCTACAAGGGAGATACGCAGTATTTT
TRBJ2-2	TRBV9	TRBD1	.	CASESTGGRTGELFF	TGTGCCAGCGAATCAACAGGGGGCAGGACCGGGGAGCTGTTTTTT
TRBJ1-2	TRBV6-1	.	.	CASRQGRTYGYTF	TGTGCCAGCAGACAGGGAAGGACCTATGGCTACACCTTC
TRBJ1-1	TRBV2	TRBD1	.	CASSARDSLKAFF	TGTGCCAGCAGCGCGCGGGACAGCCTCAAAGCTTTCTTT
TRBJ2-5	TRBV30	TRBD2	.	CAWSRGDETQYF	TGTGCCTGGAGTCGGGGGGACGAGACCCAGTACTTC
TRBJ1-5	TRBV5-4	TRBD1	.	CASSPGQGANQPQHF	TGTGCCAGCAGCCCGGGACAGGGGGCAAATCAGCCCCAGCATTTT
TRBJ2-1	TRBV5-4	.	.	CASSLVYGVNNEQFF	TGTGCCAGCAGCTTGGTTTACGGGGTCAACAATGAGCAGTTCTTC
TRBJ2-3	TRBV28	TRBD1	.	CASRRDRETDTQYF	TGTGCCAGCAGACGGGACAGGGAAACAGATACGCAGTATTTT
TRBJ1-2	TRBV5-6	.	few	CASSLVDSRGSNYGYTF	TGTGCCAGCAGCTTGGTGGACAGTCGAGGCAGTAACTATGGCTACACCTTC
TRBJ1-2	TRBV25-1	TRBD1	.	CASSPQGNNYGYTF	TGTGCCAGCAGTCCACAGGGGAATAACTATGGCTACACCTTC
TRBJ2-6	TRBV9	TRBD2	few	CASSVEPGTRGSGANVLTF	TGTGCCAGCAGCGTAGAACCAGGGACTAGAGGTTCTGGGGCCAACGTCCTGACTTTC
TRBJ2-3	TRBV30	.	.	CAWGGASRTDTQYF	TGTGCCTGGGGCGGGGCGAGCCGGACAGATACGCAGTATTTT
TRBJ2-1	TRBV28	TRBD2	.	CASSGLAQGGSGRDEQFF	TGTGCCAGCAGTGGACTAGCGCAGGGGGGCTCAGGTCGGGATGAGCAGTTCTTC
TRBJ1-6	TRBV9	TRBD1	.	CASSQGTGGSPLHF	TGTGCCAGCAGCCAGGGGACAGGGGGGTCACCCCTCCACTTT
TRBJ1-4	TRBV19	TRBD1	.	CASNQRGQSEKLFF	TGTGCCAGTAACCAAAGGGGACAGTCGGAAAAACTGTTTTTT
TRBJ2-2	TRBV19	TRBD2	.	CASSLGLAATGELFF	TGTGCCAGTAGCTTAGGACTAGCGGCCACCGGGGAGCTGTTTTTT
TRBJ1-2	TRBV7-9	TRBD1	once	CASSFVGQGYYTF	TGTGCCAGCAGCTTTGTGGGACAGGGATACTACACCTTC
TRBJ1-2	TRBV28	.	.	CASSNDPRDGYTF	TGTGCCAGCAGTAACGACCCGCGGGATGGCTACACCTTC
TRBJ2-3	TRBV7-3	TRBD2	once	CASSLGGGVTDTQYF	TGTGCCAGCAGCTTAGGCGGGGGGGTCACAGATACGCAGTATTTT
TRBJ2-1	TRBV11-3	TRBD2	.	CASSLLAGTYNEQFF	TGTGCCAGCAGCTTACTAGCGGGCACCTACAATGAGCAGTTCTTC
TRBJ2-2	TRBV28	.	.	CASSFHGRGVTGELFF	TGTGCCAGCAGTTTTCATGGCAGGGGAGTTACCGGGGAGCTGTTTTTT
TRBJ1-4	TRBV30	.	.	CAWSTGTFGKLFF	TGTGCCTGGAGCACGGGAACTTTTGGAAAACTGTTTTTT
TRBJ1-6	TRBV15	.	.	CATSRVRLNSPLHF	TGTGCCACCAGCAGAGTGAGGTTAAATTCACCCCTCCACTTT
TRBJ2-2	TRBV9	TRBD1	.	CASSAGQGLNTGELFF	TGTGCCAGCAGCGCAGGACAGGGCCTTAACACCGGGGAGCTGTTTTTT
TRBJ2-2	TRBV5-4	TRBD2	.	CASSLRAAGVGAGELFF	TGTGCCAGCAGCTTGAGGGCGGCGGGGGTCGGCGCCGGGGAGCTGTTTTTT
TRBJ2-5	TRBV7-2	.	.	CASSGGGTQGTQYF	TGTGCCAGCAGCGGGGGGGGGACACAGGGGACCCAGTACTTC
TRBJ2-7	TRBV5-4	TRBD2	.	CASSHGGGLREQYF	TGTGCCAGCAGCCACGGCGGGGGTCTGAGGGAGCAGTACTTC
TRBJ2-3	TRBV5-6	.	.	CASSWSGGPGDTQYF	TGTGCCAGCAGCTGGTCCGGGGGTCCGGGAGATACGCAGTATTTT
TRBJ1-2	TRBV30	TRBD1	.	CAWSVTGWGYTF	TGTGCCTGGTCCGTGACAGGGTGGGGCTACACCTTC
TRBJ2-3	TRBV27	.	.	CASRRGTSSTDTQYF	TGTGCCAGCAGGCGGGGAACTTCTAGCACAGATACGCAGTATTTT
TRBJ1-2	TRBV7-9	TRBD1	.	CASSLGSHGTVTYGYTF	TGTGCCAGCAGCTTAGGATCTCACGGGACAGTTACCTATGGCTACACCTTC
TRBJ1-1	TRBV5-1	.	once	CASRPGDTEAFF	TGCGCCAGCCGGCCGGGGGACACTGAAGCTTTCTTT
TRBJ1-2	TRBV30	.	.	CAWSPGLSGYTF	TGTGCCTGGAGTCCTGGACTCTCTGGCTACACCTTC
TRBJ2-2	TRBV5-4	TRBD1	once	CASSWTGTGGTGELFF	TGTGCCAGCAGCTGGACAGGGACCGGGGGCACCGGGGAGCTGTTTTTT
TRBJ2-3	TRBV5-1	.	few	CASSLYARGTDTQYF	TGCGCCAGCAGCTTGTACGCCCGGGGGACAGATACGCAGTATTTT
TRBJ1-6	TRBV25-1	TRBD1	few	CASSGDRDNSPLHF	TGTGCCAGCAGTGGGGACAGGGATAATTCACCCCTCCACTTT
TRBJ2-7	TRBV19	TRBD1	.	CASGNPGQGLYEQYF	TGTGCCAGTGGAAACCCGGGACAGGGGCTTTACGAGCAGTACTTC
TRBJ2-6	TRBV4-3	TRBD1	.	CASSQDRGSGANVLTF	TGCGCCAGCAGCCAGGACAGGGGCTCTGGGGCCAACGTCCTGACTTTC
TRBJ2-3	TRBV7-6	TRBD1	.	CASSLPGQGEDTQYF	TGTGCCAGCAGCTTACCGGGACAGGGTGAAGATACGCAGTATTTT